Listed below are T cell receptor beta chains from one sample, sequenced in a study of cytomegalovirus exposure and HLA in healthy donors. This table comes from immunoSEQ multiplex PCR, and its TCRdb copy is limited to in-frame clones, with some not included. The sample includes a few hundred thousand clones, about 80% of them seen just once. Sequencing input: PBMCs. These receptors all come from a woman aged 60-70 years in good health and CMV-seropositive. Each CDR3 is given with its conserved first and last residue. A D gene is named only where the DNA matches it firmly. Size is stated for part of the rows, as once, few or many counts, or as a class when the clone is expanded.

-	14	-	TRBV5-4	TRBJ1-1	TGTGCCAGCAGCCCACCGATTCAGGGCACTGAAGCTTTCTTT	CASSPPIQGTEAFF
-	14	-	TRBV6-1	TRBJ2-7	TGTGCCAGCAGTGAAACAGGGAATGCCTACGAGCAGTACTTC	CASSETGNAYEQYF
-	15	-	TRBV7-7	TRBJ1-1	TGTGCTAGCAGCCCCCTTAACAGGGCTCACACTGAAGCTTTCTTT	CASSPLNRAHTEAFF
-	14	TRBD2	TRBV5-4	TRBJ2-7	TGTGCCAGCAGCTTGGGCGGGAGGCTGAACGAGCAGTACTTC	CASSLGGRLNEQYF
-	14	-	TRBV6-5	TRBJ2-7	TGTGCCAGCAGTTGGAGCTCTAACGCCTACGAGCAGTACTTC	CASSWSSNAYEQYF
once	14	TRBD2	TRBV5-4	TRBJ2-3	TGTGCCAGCAGCCCGGGACTAGATGCAGATACGCAGTATTTT	CASSPGLDADTQYF
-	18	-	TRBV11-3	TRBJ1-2	TGTGCCAGCAGCTTAGAAGCCCCCCCGCCGGGGGGGGAAGGGGGCTACACCTTC	CASSLEAPPPGGEGGYTF
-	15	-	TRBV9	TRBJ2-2	TGTGCCAGCAGCAAGGGGGGCGGGAGTTCCGGGGAGCTGTTTTTT	CASSKGGGSSGELFF
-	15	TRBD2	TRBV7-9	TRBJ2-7	TGTTCCAGCAGCTTAGTAGCCAGCGGGAGGTGGGAGCAGTACTTC	CSSSLVASGRWEQYF
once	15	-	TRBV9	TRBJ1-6	TGTGCCAGCAGCGTCGGGGTAAGGGAGAATTCACCCCTCCACTTT	CASSVGVRENSPLHF
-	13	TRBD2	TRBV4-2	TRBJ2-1	TGTGCCGTTCAGCGGGAGGCGGGCAATGAGCAGTTCTTC	CAVQREAGNEQFF
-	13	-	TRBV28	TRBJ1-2	TGTGCCAGCAGTTTACAGGGTGGGTACGGCTACACCTTC	CASSLQGGYGYTF
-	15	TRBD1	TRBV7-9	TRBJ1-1	TGTGCCAGCAGCTCCCGGGACAGGTTGGGCACTGAAGCTTTCTTT	CASSSRDRLGTEAFF
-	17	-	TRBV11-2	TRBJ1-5	TGTGCCAGCAGCCTCCTTCCTATTGGGGGACTCGATCAGCCCCAGCATTTT	CASSLLPIGGLDQPQHF
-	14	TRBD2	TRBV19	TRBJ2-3	TGTGCCAGTACAGGCGGGAGCGCGGCAGATACGCAGTATTTT	CASTGGSAADTQYF
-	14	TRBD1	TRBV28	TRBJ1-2	TGTGCCAGCAGTTCCGGACAGGAAGACTATGGCTACACCTTC	CASSSGQEDYGYTF
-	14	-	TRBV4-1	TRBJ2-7	TGCGCCAGCAGCCAAGGAAGGGGCCACTACGAGCAGTACTTC	CASSQGRGHYEQYF
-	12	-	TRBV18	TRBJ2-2	TGTGCCAGCTCACCGTCCGTAAGGGAGCTGTTTTTT	CASSPSVRELFF
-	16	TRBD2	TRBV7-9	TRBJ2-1	TGTGCCAGTCTCCCCTTAGCGGGAGGGCCAAACAATGAGCAGTTCTTC	CASLPLAGGPNNEQFF
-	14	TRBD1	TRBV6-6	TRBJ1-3	TGTGCCAGTCACAGGGGGGACTCTGGAAACACCATATATTTT	CASHRGDSGNTIYF
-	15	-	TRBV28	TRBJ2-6	TGTGCCAGCAGTTTGTCGGGCTCTGGGGCCAACGTCCTGACTTTC	CASSLSGSGANVLTF
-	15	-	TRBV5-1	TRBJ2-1	TGCGCCAGCAACTTGGGGGGCGGCTCCTACAATGAGCAGTTCTTC	CASNLGGGSYNEQFF
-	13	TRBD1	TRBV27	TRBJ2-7	TGTGCCAGCAGTTTATGGACAGGGAGCGAGCAGTACTTC	CASSLWTGSEQYF
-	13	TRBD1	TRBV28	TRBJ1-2	TGTGCCATCCGGGACAGCCTTTACTATGGCTACACCTTC	CAIRDSLYYGYTF
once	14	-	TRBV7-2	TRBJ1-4	TGTGCCAGCTCCATCGGGGGGCTTAATGAAAAACTGTTTTTT	CASSIGGLNEKLFF
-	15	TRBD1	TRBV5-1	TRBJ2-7	TGCGCCAGCAGCTTGGTGGGACAGTCTCCTAGGGAGCAGTACTTC	CASSLVGQSPREQYF
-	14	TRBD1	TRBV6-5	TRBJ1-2	TGTGCCAGCTTACTCTCCGGGACAGGGAATGGCTACACCTTC	CASLLSGTGNGYTF
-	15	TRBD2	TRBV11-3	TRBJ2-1	TGTGCCAGCAGCCAGACTAGCGGGAGTTACAATGAGCAGTTCTTC	CASSQTSGSYNEQFF
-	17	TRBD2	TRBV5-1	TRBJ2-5	TGCGCCAGCAGCTTCCGCGTGACTAGCGGGAGGTTGGGGACCCAGTACTTC	CASSFRVTSGRLGTQYF